This paragraph reports one T cell receptor (beta chain). This sample was taken from a study of spatial heterogeneity in lung cancer. One entry per CDR3 protein results from TCRdb running MiXCR on the 5' RACE reads. Here the sample spans roughly 10,000 distinct CDR3 sequences, 5.5% to 7.5% being singletons. Stated time point: sample taken at primary tumor resection. Trimming removed 1 base from V and 8 bases from J, with 9 bases in between. The CDR3 consists of 13 residues. The germline CDR1 and CDR2 sequences are LGHNA and YNFKEQ. Specimen: PBMCs, collected at surgery. The rearrangement links TRBV4-2 to TRBJ2-1, with D hard to call. The sequence was collected from a male donor with early-stage non-small cell lung cancer. The CDR3 nucleotides read TGTGCCAGCAGCCAAGTAGGTGAGGATGAGCAGTTCTTC. Its protein product is CASSQVGEDEQFF.